The clone carrying this T cell receptor (beta chain) was seen a few times. Its target is not known. Sequencing targeted expressed TCRB transcripts, as all isolated RNA had been reverse transcribed. Naive, central memory and regulatory T cell samples averaged about 4 million immunoSEQ reads each. Generated by immunoSEQ multiplex PCR, the TCRdb table keeps only in-frame clones and is missing some. The data contain 810,000 or so clones, 17% of them singletons. This sample is part of a study of beta chain features in type 1 diabetes. Notes on the study in general: TCRB CDR3s from Type 1 diabetes patients were moderately but significantly shorter in all four CD4+ subsets. A definitive answer on HLA type influencing TCRB rearrangement was not reached here.

The material sequenced was naive CD4+ T cells from blood. This receptor was obtained from a woman between 18 and 29 years old in good health.

CDR3 nucleotide sequence: TGTGCCAGCAGCGTTGGGCTAGCGGCGCGCGATGAGCAGTTCTTC. This encodes CASSVGLAARDEQFF. The chain carries TRBV9 and TRBJ2-1, with 7 bases that match TRBD2. The CDR3 has 15 amino acids. V was clipped by 2 bases and J by 8 bases; unmatched bases: 10. CDR1 is SGDLS, CDR2 YYNGEE, per germline. The whole variable domain, filled in from reference TRBV9 and TRBJ2-1, reads DSGVTQTPKHLITATGQRVTLRCSPRSGDLSVYWYQQSLDQGLQFLIQYYNGEERAKGNILERFSAQQFPDLHSELNLSSLELGDSALYFCASSVGLAARDEQFFGPGTRLTVL.